Given below is one T cell receptor beta chain in context. Its antigen remains unidentified. Produced via immunoSEQ multiplex PCR; TCRdb's table is partial and in-frame only. The data hold about 130,000 clones, with less than 95% observed a single time. V was shortened by 5 bases and J by 4 bases, with 27 bases between the two germline ends. The length of the CDR3 is 18 residues. Per the germline V gene, CDR1 is MDHEN and CDR2 is SYDVKM. The record originates from a study of T cell responses to AZD1222 COVID-19 vaccine. The study's findings and limits: There were mostly white British donors and more females than males, and clonal diversity was possibly underestimated. An increase in Spike-specific TCR breadth and depth was observed after two AZD1222 doses. Without day 14 samples, only post-peak T cell repertoires were studied. Regions 160-218 and 743-854 dominated among vaccine-associated CD4 TCRs spanning spike.

The rearrangement joins TRBV28 to TRBJ2-7; D perhaps matches TRBD2 (6 bases). This sequence originates from an adult in good health. Material: peripheral blood, obtained on day 0 of AZD1222 vaccination. In nucleotides, the CDR3 is TGTGCCAGCAGTCCAAATGGCCCCTCGGAGGGTGTTCTATACGAGCAGTACTTC. It encodes CASSPNGPSEGVLYEQYF.